This TCR beta chain was identified in a study of T-cell memory formation after mild COVID-19. TCRdb redid the calling of the 5' RACE reads with MiXCR, one entry per CDR3 protein. The table has 150,000 to 200,000 distinct CDR3 sequences, 20% to 25% seen once. V was pared by 6 bases and J by 3 bases, with 11 bases between. The CDR3 has 13 residues. This sequence joins TRBV12-3 or TRBV12-4 and TRBJ1-2; possible D gene TRBD1, 5 bases. The sample taken for sequencing was PBMCs or a T cell subset sorted from them (not recorded which). This clonotype originated in an adult woman who had mild COVID-19 (a few samples of this study predate the infection). Cell type and time point are not known. CDR3 sequence: CASRSGTYYGYTF. The CDR3 bases are TGTGCCAGCAGGTCAGGGACCTACTATGGCTACACCTTC.